A single sample gave rise to the 25 T cell receptor beta chains below, sequenced in a study of T cell repertoires and HLA-DP antigens (dated by TCRdb to the late 2010s). Receptor amplification or capture employed the immunoSEQ multiplex PCR assay. As stored in TCRdb, this immuneACCESS dataset retains in-frame rearrangements with V and J assigned. A fraction of the clones does not appear; measured against another copy, unresolved V genes explain less than half of the discrepancy, and the remainder lacks a known reason. The sample profile shows some 110,000 clones; about 91% of them were found once. The top ten clonotypes cover approximately 0.29% of the sample. What these receptors recognize is not known. Sequencing used CD4+ T cells from PBMCs. The receptors stem from a woman between 18 and 29 years old in good health and CMV-seronegative.

The rearrangement links TRBV28 to TRBJ2-4; D may be TRBD2 (6 bases). The CDR3 has 15 amino acids. The germline V gene encodes CDR1 MDHEN and CDR2 SYDVKM. Trimming took 5 bases from V and 0 from J, leaving 11 bases between them. The CDR3 reads CASSGAGLAKNIQYF. The CDR3 nucleotides read TGTGCCAGCAGTGGGGCGGGACTAGCCAAAAACATTCAGTACTTC. Drawing the rest from reference TRBV28 and TRBJ2-4, the complete variable domain is DVKVTQSSRYLVKRTGEKVFLECVQDMDHENMFWYRQDPGLGLRLIYFSYDVKMKEKGDIPEGYSVSREKKERFSLILESASTNQTSMYLCASSGAGLAKNIQYFGAGTRLSVL.

This chain links TRBV11-2 with TRBJ2-6; 7 bases are shared with TRBD1. Losses at the gene ends were 0 bases for V and 3 bases for J; bases not matched to a gene: 11. The CDR3 loop spans 19 amino acids. Germline CDR1 and CDR2: SGHAT and FQNNGV. The CDR3 is CASSLEYPTGKYGANVLTF. The CDR3 region has the DNA TGTGCCAGCAGCTTAGAATACCCGACAGGGAAGTATGGGGCCAACGTCCTGACTTTC.

The genes are TRBV5-1 and TRBJ2-7; 9 bases are a match to TRBD2. Germline V gene sequence: CDR1 SGHRS, CDR2 YFSETQ. The CDR3 runs 15 residues. Trimming cost V 0 bases and J 3 bases; bases outside gene matches: 4. Here the CDR3 DNA reads TGCGCCAGCAGCTTGGCCCTAGCGGGAATCTACGAGCAGTACTTC. Protein: CASSLALAGIYEQYF. The complete variable domain, with remaining parts taken from reference TRBV5-1 and TRBJ2-7, reads KAGVTQTPRYLIKTRGQQVTLSCSPISGHRSVSWYQQTPGQGLQFLFEYFSETQRNKGNFPGRFSGRQFSNSRSEMNVSTLELGDSALYLCASSLALAGIYEQYFGPGTRLTVT.

V gene TRBV15 combines with J gene TRBJ2-7, with 8 positions matching TRBD1. Germline CDR1 and CDR2: LNHNV and YYDKDF (reference sequence). The CDR3 covers 16 residues. V trimming: 0 bases; J trimming: 3 bases; junction bases outside the gene matches: 7. The CDR3 bases are TGTGCCACCAGCAGAGATGGGTTACAGGGGGTCTACGAGCAGTACTTC. Encoded protein: CATSRDGLQGVYEQYF.

This chain uses TRBV5-1 with TRBJ2-5, with 8 positions matching TRBD2. This CDR3 has 14 amino acids. Germline assignment: CDR1 SGHRS and CDR2 YFSETQ. J was trimmed by 5 bases and V by 6 bases; bases with no gene match: 9. CDR3 DNA: TGCGCCAGCACCTACGGGGGGGCAGGGGAGACCCAGTACTTC. Encoded protein: CASTYGGAGETQYF.

This chain links TRBV27 with TRBJ1-4; 8 bases match TRBD1. The CDR3 is 17 amino acids. The germline gives CDR1 MNHEY, CDR2 SMNVEV (reference sequence). V trimming: 9 bases; J trimming: 3 bases; junction bases outside the gene matches: 15. The DNA for the CDR3 is TGTGCCAGTAGGGTAACTTACAGGGGGACGGCTAATGAAAAACTGTTTTTT. This codes for CASRVTYRGTANEKLFF.

This clone has just a few counts. V is TRBV2 and J is TRBJ2-2; TRBD2 agrees at 8 bases. The CDR3 sequence is 13 residues long. After removal of 4 bases from V and 6 bases from J, the junction contained 1 base not matched to a gene. The germline CDR1 and CDR2 sequences are SNHLY and FYNNEI. Written as DNA, the CDR3 is TGTGCCAGCAGTGTGCGGGGGGCCGGGGAGCTGTTTTTT. Protein: CASSVRGAGELFF.

This clone has just one count. The chain links TRBV4-2 to TRBJ2-6, with D unresolved. The CDR3 extends over 16 amino acids. The germline CDR1 and CDR2 sequences are LGHNA and YNFKEQ. The germline V and J ends were trimmed by 0 bases and 0 bases, with 6 bases remaining between them. The DNA for the CDR3 is TGTGCCAGCAGCCAAGAATCATACTCTGGGGCCAACGTCCTGACTTTC. It yields the protein CASSQESYSGANVLTF.

This chain connects TRBV15 to TRBJ2-7, with D perhaps TRBD2 (6 bases). The V end lost 1 base, the J end lost 7 bases, and 17 bases lay between the germline ends. Germline V gene data show CDR1 as LNHNV and CDR2 as YYDKDF (reference sequence). The CDR3 covers 15 residues. In nucleotides, the CDR3 is TGTGCCACCAGCAGAGTCGCGGACGGGGGTAGGGAGCAGTACTTC. Its protein product is CATSRVADGGREQYF.

The J gene is TRBJ2-7, the V gene TRBV28; 8 nucleotides line up with TRBD2. Germline V lookup: CDR1 MDHEN, CDR2 SYDVKM. This CDR3 contains 12 residues. CDR3 sequence reads: CVTQSGGYEQYF. The CDR3 bases are TGTGTGACCCAAAGCGGGGGATACGAGCAGTACTTC.

V usage is TRBV7-8 and J usage is TRBJ1-2, with D possibly being TRBD1 (5 bases). V dropped 4 bases and J dropped 7 bases, with 16 bases sitting between them. Per germline, CDR1 SGHVS and CDR2 FQNEAQ. The CDR3 length is 14 residues. This CDR3 is CASSSEWRGSGYTF. In DNA form, the CDR3 reads TGTGCCAGCAGCTCGGAGTGGCGGGGCAGTGGCTACACCTTC.

The CDR3 nucleotides are TGTGCCAGCTCACCACGGTTAACTGAAGCTTTCTTT. Protein product: CASSPRLTEAFF. V gene TRBV18 combines with J gene TRBJ1-1, with D unclear. CDR1 and CDR2 (germline): KGHSH, LQKENI. Trimming shortened V by 1 base and J by 5 bases, and 5 bases separated the two germline ends. This CDR3 region has 12 residues.

The rearrangement uses TRBV7-8 and TRBJ1-3; D not certain. The CDR3 length is 16 residues. Germline-derived CDR1 and CDR2 are SGHVS and FQNEAQ. V lost 1 base to trimming and J lost 0 bases, with 10 bases between them. The DNA for the CDR3 is TGTGCCAGCAGCTTAGACCGAATTGTCTCTGGAAACACCATATATTTT. Amino acids: CASSLDRIVSGNTIYF.

The chain has TRBV7-2 and TRBJ2-5; D possibly matches TRBD1 or TRBD2 (5 bases each). Looked up from germline, CDR1 is SGHTA and CDR2 is FQGNSA. The CDR3 length is 15 residues. With 1 base removed from V and 5 bases from J, the gap between germline ends came to 14 bases. The CDR3 reads CASSLGGPTAETQYF. The CDR3 bases are TGTGCCAGCAGCTTAGGGGGACCAACAGCCGAGACCCAGTACTTC.

The V and J genes are TRBV6-1 and TRBJ2-1; 9 bases map to TRBD2. After removal of 3 bases from V and 7 bases from J, the junction contained 7 bases not matched to a gene. The germline CDR1 and CDR2 sequences are MNHNS and SASEGT. The CDR3 length is 15 residues. The CDR3 sequence is CASSEGGRAGNEQFF. The CDR3, as DNA: TGTGCCAGCAGTGAGGGCGGGAGGGCCGGGAATGAGCAGTTCTTC.

This clone was seen a single time. The chain uses TRBV5-1 and TRBJ2-7; D remains unclear. CDR1 SGHRS and CDR2 YFSETQ come from the germline V gene. The CDR3 runs 16 residues. V was clipped by 4 bases and J by 0 bases, with 17 bases between them. In DNA form, the CDR3 reads TGCGCCAGCAGCACGGATCCTAAAGTAGTCTCCTACGAGCAGTACTTC. It encodes CASSTDPKVVSYEQYF.

The gene calls are TRBV28 and TRBJ1-4, with D possibly TRBD1 on 6 matching bases. This CDR3 region has 15 residues. V shed 8 bases and J shed 5 bases, with 18 bases lying between them. Germline lookup yields CDR1 MDHEN and CDR2 SYDVKM. The CDR3, as DNA: TGTGCCAGCCGTCCGAGGGGGGTCTCAAATGAAAAACTGTTTTTT. It yields the protein CASRPRGVSNEKLFF. The full variable domain, in which reference TRBV28 and TRBJ1-4 provide the parts outside the CDR3, is DVKVTQSSRYLVKRTGEKVFLECVQDMDHENMFWYRQDPGLGLRLIYFSYDVKMKEKGDIPEGYSVSREKKERFSLILESASTNQTSMYLCASRPRGVSNEKLFFGSGTQLSVL.

This clone was observed a single time. V is TRBV7-8 and J is TRBJ1-3, with unresolved D. Trimming removed 2 bases at V and 0 bases at J, with 8 bases between. The CDR3 is 15 residues long. CDR1 SGHVS and CDR2 FQNEAQ come from the germline V gene. The CDR3 protein is CASSLQVRSGNTIYF. CDR3 nucleotides: TGTGCCAGCAGCTTACAGGTGCGCTCTGGAAACACCATATATTTT.

The V call is TRBV28, the J call TRBJ2-4, with D hard to call. The V and J ends lost 3 bases and 4 bases respectively, with 4 bases between them. Germline V lookup: CDR1 MDHEN, CDR2 SYDVKM. The CDR3 runs 12 residues. In nucleotides, the CDR3 is TGTGCCAGCAGTTTCCCAAAAAACATTCAGTACTTC. The encoded protein is CASSFPKNIQYF.

The chain joins TRBV2 to TRBJ2-2; D may match TRBD1 or TRBD2 (6 bases each). There are 13 residues in the CDR3. Per the germline V gene, CDR1 is SNHLY and CDR2 is FYNNEI. V lost 8 bases to trimming and J lost 6 bases, with 13 bases between them. CDR3: CASVRGESGELFF. The DNA for the CDR3 is TGTGCCAGCGTTAGGGGGGAGTCCGGGGAGCTGTTTTTT.

J is TRBJ2-1 and V is TRBV25-1, with D unclear. The CDR3 consists of 11 residues. From germline, CDR1 is MGHDK and CDR2 SYGVNS. V lost 6 bases and J lost 6, with 6 bases in between. CDR3 in DNA: TGTGCCAGCAGCGATAGCAATGAGCAGTTCTTC. It encodes CASSDSNEQFF.

This rearrangement joins TRBV19 to TRBJ1-5; D may be TRBD1 (6 bases). The CDR3 contains 17 residues. Per germline, CDR1 LNHDA and CDR2 SQIVND (reference sequence). Trimming removed 3 bases from V and 0 bases from J, with 15 bases in between. The CDR3 sequence is CASSIPRGANSNQPQHF. CDR3 coding DNA: TGTGCCAGTAGTATTCCTCGGGGGGCTAATAGCAATCAGCCCCAGCATTTT.

Worth noting for this clone: Different DNA sequences within this sample yield the same CDR3. The chain employs TRBV2 and TRBJ1-3; the match to TRBD1 covers 8 bases. After removal of 6 bases from V and 2 bases from J, the junction contained 3 bases not matched to a gene. Germline V lookup: CDR1 SNHLY, CDR2 FYNNEI. The CDR3 sequence is 14 residues long. The CDR3 reads CASRTGGAGNTIYF. In DNA form, the CDR3 reads TGTGCCAGCAGAACAGGGGGAGCTGGAAACACCATATATTTT.

The chain combines TRBV5-6 with TRBJ1-1; no clear D gene. Per the germline V gene, CDR1 is SGHDT and CDR2 is YYEEEE. The CDR3 has 13 residues. Trimming shortened V by 0 bases and J by 3 bases, and 6 bases separated the two germline ends. The CDR3, as DNA: TGTGCCAGCAGCTTGGATAGGGACACTGAAGCTTTCTTT. Its translation is CASSLDRDTEAFF.

The chain couples TRBV4-1 to TRBJ1-6; D call uncertain. Germline values: CDR1 MGHRA, CDR2 YSYEKL. The CDR3 has 16 residues. V lost 0 bases to trimming and J lost 4 bases, with 10 bases between them. The CDR3: CASSQDQRLYNSPLHF. CDR3 in DNA: TGCGCCAGCAGCCAAGATCAGAGGCTTTATAATTCACCCCTCCACTTT.